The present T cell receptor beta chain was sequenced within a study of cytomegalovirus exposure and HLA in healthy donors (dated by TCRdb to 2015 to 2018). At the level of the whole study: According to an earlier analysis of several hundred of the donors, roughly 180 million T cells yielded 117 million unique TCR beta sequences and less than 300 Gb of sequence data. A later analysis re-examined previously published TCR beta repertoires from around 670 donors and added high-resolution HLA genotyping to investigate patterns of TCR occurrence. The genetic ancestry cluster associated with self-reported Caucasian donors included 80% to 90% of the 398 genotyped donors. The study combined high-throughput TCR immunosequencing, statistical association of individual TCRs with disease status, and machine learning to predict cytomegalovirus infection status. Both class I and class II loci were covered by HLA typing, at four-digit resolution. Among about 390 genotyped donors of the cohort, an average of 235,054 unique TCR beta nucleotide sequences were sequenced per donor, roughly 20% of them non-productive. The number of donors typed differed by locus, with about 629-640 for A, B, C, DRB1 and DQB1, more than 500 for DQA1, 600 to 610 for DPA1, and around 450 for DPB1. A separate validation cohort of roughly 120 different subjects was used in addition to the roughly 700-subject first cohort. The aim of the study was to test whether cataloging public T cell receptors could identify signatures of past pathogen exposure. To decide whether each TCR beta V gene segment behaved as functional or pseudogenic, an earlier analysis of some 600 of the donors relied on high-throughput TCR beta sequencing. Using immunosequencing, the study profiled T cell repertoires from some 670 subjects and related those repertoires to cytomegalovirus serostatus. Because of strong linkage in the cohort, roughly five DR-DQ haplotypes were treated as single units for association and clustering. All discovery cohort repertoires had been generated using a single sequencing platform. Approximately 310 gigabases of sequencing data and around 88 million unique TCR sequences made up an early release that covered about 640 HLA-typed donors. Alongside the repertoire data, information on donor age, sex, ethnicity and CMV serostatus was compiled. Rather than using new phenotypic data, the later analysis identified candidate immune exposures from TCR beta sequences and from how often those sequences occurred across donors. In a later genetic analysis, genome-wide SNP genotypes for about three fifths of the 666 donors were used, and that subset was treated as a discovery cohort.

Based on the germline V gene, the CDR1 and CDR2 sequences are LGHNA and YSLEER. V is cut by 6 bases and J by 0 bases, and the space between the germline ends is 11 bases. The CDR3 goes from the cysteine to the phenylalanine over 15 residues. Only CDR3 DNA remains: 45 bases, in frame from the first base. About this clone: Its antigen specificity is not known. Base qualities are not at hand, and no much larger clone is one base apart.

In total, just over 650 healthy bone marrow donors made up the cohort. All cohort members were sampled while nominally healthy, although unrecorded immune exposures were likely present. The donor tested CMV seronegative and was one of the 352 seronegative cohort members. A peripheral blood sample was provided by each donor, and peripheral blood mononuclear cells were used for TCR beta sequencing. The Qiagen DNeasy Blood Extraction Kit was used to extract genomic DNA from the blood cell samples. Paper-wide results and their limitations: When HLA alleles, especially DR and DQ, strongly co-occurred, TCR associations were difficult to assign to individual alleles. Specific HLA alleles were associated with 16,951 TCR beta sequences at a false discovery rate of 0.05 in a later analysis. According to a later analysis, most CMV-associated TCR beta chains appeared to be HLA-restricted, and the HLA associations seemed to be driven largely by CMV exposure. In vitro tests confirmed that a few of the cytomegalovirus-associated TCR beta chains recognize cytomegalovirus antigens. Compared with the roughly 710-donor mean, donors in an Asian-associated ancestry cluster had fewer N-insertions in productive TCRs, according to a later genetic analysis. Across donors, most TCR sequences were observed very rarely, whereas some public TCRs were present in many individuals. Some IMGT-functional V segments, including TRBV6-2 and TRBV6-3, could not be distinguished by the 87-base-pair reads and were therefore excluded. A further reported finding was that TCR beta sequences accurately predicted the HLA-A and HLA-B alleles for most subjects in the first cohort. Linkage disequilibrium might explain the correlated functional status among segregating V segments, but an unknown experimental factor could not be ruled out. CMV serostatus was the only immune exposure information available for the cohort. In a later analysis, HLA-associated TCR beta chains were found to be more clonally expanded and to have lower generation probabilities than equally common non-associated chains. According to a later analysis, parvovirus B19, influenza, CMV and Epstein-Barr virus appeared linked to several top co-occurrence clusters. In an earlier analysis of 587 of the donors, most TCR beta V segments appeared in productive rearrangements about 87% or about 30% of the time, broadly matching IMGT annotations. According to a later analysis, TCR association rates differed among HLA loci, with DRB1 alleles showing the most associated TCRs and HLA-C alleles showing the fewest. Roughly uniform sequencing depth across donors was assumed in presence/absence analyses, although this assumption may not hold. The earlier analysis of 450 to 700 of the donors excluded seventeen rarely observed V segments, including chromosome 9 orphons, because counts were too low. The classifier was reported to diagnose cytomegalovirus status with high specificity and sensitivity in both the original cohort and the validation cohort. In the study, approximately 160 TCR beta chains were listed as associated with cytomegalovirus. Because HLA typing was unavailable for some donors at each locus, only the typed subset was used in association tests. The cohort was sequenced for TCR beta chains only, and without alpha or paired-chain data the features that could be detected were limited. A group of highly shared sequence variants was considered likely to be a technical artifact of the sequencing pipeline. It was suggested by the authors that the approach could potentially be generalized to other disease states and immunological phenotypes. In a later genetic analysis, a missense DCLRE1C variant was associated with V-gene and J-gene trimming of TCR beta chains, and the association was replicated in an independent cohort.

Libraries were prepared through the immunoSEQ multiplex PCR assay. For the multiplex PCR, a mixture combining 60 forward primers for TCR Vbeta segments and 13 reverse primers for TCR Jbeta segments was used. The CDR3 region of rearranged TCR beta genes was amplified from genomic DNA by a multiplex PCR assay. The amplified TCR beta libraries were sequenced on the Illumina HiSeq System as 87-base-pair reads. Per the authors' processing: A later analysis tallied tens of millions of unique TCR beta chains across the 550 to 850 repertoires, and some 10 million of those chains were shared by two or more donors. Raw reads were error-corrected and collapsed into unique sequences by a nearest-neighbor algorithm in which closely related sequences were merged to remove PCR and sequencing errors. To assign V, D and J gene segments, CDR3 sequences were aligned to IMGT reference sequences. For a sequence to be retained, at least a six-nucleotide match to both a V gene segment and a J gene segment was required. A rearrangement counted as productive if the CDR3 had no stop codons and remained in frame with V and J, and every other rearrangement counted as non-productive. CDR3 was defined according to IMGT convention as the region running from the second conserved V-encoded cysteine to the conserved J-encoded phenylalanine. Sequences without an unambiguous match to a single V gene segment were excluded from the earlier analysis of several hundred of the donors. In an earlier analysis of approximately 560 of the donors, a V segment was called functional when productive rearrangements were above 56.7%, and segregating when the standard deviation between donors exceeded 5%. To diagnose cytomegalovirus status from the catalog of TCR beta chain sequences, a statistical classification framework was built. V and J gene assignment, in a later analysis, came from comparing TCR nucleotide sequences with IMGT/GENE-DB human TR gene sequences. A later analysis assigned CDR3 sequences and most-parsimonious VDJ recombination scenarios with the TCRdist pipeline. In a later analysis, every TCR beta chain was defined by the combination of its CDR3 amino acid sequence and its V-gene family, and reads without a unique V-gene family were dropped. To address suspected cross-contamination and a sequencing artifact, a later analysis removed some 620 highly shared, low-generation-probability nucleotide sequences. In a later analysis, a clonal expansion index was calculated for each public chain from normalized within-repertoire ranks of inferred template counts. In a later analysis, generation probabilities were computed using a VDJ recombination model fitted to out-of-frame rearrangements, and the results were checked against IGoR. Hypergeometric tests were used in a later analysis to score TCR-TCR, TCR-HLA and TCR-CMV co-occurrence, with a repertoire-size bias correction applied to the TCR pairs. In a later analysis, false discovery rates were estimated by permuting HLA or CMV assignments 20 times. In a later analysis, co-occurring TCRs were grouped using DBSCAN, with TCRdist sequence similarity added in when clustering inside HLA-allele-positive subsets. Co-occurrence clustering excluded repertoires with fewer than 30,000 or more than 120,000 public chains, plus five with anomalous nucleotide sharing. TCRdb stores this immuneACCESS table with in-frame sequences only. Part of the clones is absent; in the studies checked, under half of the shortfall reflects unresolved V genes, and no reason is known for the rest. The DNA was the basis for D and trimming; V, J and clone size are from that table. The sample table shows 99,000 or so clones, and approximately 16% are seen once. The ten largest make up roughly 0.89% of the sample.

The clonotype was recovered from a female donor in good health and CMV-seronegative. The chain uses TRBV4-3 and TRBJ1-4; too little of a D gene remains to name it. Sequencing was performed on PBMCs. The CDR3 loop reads CASRPNLATNEKLFF. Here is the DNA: TGCGCCAGCAGACCTAACCTGGCAACTAATGAAAAACTGTTTTTT.